This record looks at one T cell receptor beta chain sequence and its context. The antigen it recognizes is unknown. There are no base qualities to consult, and no much larger clone falls within one base. One collaborating source in Seattle enrolled patients during active infection and followed them longitudinally through the course of disease. Collaborating institutions collected whole blood in K2EDTA tubes following their own protocols. For TCRbeta analysis, collaborators shipped samples as frozen whole blood, isolated PBMCs, or DNA extracted from either of those sample types. TCRbeta CDR3 regions were amplified from genomic DNA using the immunoSEQ Assay, a bias-controlled multiplex PCR. On the authors' methods: Nucleated cell counts per sample were estimated from amplification of reference gene primers within the assay. To quantify the absolute abundance of each unique TCRbeta CDR3 rearrangement, sequence reads were collapsed and filtered. For each sample, productive Simpson clonality was calculated as the square root of Simpson's diversity index over productive rearrangements. TCRdb mirrors the immuneACCESS table, restricted to in-frame sequences. Some clones are absent from its copies; in checked studies, under half trace to an unresolved V gene, and the reason for the others is unknown. The V and J calls and clone size are taken from that table; D and trimming were inferred from the DNA. Counted in this sample were about 230,000 clones; 80% to 90% of them appeared once. The leading ten clones occupy roughly 12% of the sample.

This sample is drawn from a study of blood T cell repertoires in COVID-19 (dated by TCRdb to 2019 to 2021). In terms of the full investigation: The collaborator samples originated in the United States, Italy and Spain and spanned the acute and convalescent phases of COVID-19. The prospective study material was composed of cDNA or gDNA derived from T cells, B-cell-depleted T cells, or PBMCs. Deeply sampled blood TCRbeta repertoires from subjects exposed to, actively infected with, or recovered from COVID-19 were included in the dataset. The repertoires were released in a freely available public database intended as a resource for research on the immune response to SARS-CoV-2. Samples came from the ongoing ImmuneRACE study (first 160 participants) plus 1,254 subjects from 6 global collaborators. Sample metadata almost always included a de-identified subject ID, COVID-19 status, age in years and sex. Where available, HLA class I and class II types were taken from metadata supplied by the sample provider and were not determined by assay-based typing.

Points the paper makes about the study in general: Clinical and demographic metadata were provided uncurated, with the amount varying by source and participant.

CDR1 SEHNR and CDR2 FQNEAQ are derived from the germline V gene (reference sequence). From V the trimming removes 1 base and from J it removes 9 bases, while the gene matches leave 10 bases of the junction unaccounted for. The CDR3 numbers 15 residues from cysteine through phenylalanine. The DNA shown is the 45-base CDR3, in frame from base 1. Sequences were obtained from peripheral blood. The sequence derives from a man between 50 and 59 years old with COVID-19, enrolled during active disease. Recombination linked TRBV7-9 to TRBJ2-3; 7 nucleotides in the junction match TRBD2. The CDR3 in this case is CASSLGSLAGVTQYF. In nucleotides, the sequence is TGTGCCAGCAGCTTAGGTTCTCTGGCGGGAGTCACGCAGTATTTT.